The present T cell receptor (beta chain) was sequenced within a study of cytomegalovirus exposure and HLA in healthy donors. The PCR made use of 60 Vbeta and 13 Jbeta primers. Some clones are missing from TCRdb's copy, which holds only in-frame ones; the method was immunoSEQ multiplex PCR. In the table there are roughly 100,000 clones, about two thirds of which are singletons. Of note for this clone: Its antigen remains unidentified.

Study findings and constraints: Analysis was carried out at a later point, and it linked a missense DCLRE1C variant to TCR beta V- and J-gene trimming. Presence/absence analyses assumed roughly uniform sequencing depth across donors. In vitro confirmation showed a few CMV-associated chains to be CMV antigen specific. The later analysis indicated that the majority of CMV-associated TCR beta chains appeared HLA-restricted.

The CDR3 totals 13 residues. CDR1 is MGHRA, CDR2 YSYEKL, per germline. The V end lost 7 bases, the J end lost 0 bases, and 9 bases lay between the germline ends. Input material: PBMCs. The TCR was taken from a female donor in good health and CMV-seronegative. This chain connects TRBV4-1 to TRBJ2-5; a weak D match, TRBD2 (6 bases). The CDR3 protein is CASTERDQETQYF. The CDR3 DNA follows: TGCGCCAGCACCGAGCGGGACCAAGAGACCCAGTACTTC.